What follows are 10 T cell receptor beta chains derived from one specimen sequenced in a study of identical twins. TCRdb processed the 5' RACE reads anew with MiXCR; each CDR3 protein has one entry. This sample has over 200,000 distinct CDR3 sequences; 5.5% to 7.5% occur once, and the top ten carry 14% to 15%. The sample also formed part of further work on T cells expressing NK-cell markers.

Sequencing was done on a sample of CD8+ T cells sorted from blood. The receptors stem from a woman between 18 and 30 years old in good health.

This clonotype turned up a few times. The chain carries TRBV11-1 and TRBJ2-1; D is possibly TRBD1 (7 bases). With 1 base removed from V and 0 bases from J, the gap between germline ends came to 16 bases. The CDR3 is 18 amino acids. Germline loops: CDR1 SGHAT, CDR2 FQDESV (reference sequence). The chain's CDR3 is CASSLGGGGTASYNEQFF. The CDR3 DNA follows: TGTGCCAGCAGCTTAGGGGGCGGCGGGACAGCCTCCTACAATGAGCAGTTCTTC.

This clonotype was seen more than once but under ten times. The CDR3 loop reads CASSLRGNQPQHF. CDR3 DNA sequence: TGTGCCAGCAGTTTACGGGGTAATCAGCCCCAGCATTTT. The rearrangement uses TRBV27 and TRBJ1-5, with D hard to call. CDR3 length equals 13 residues. V was pared by 2 bases and J by 4 bases, with 6 bases between. CDR1 and CDR2 from the germline V gene are MNHEY and SMNVEV (reference sequence).

In its sample, this clonotype was seen many times. CDR3 in DNA: TGCGCCAGCAGCCAAGAACCGACCGGGGCCTTCTCCGGGGAGCTGTTTTTT. It codes for CASSQEPTGAFSGELFF. The chain employs TRBV4-3 and TRBJ2-2, with D perhaps given as TRBD1 or TRBD2 (5 bases each). V dropped 0 bases and J dropped 6 bases, with 17 bases sitting between them. The CDR3 is 17 amino acids. Per germline, CDR1 LGHNA and CDR2 YSLEER.

This clonotype was seen a handful of times. The CDR3 DNA is TGCAGCGTTGAAGATGGGCTAGAGAACACCGGGGAGCTGTTTTTT. Its translation is CSVEDGLENTGELFF. This rearrangement joins TRBV29-1 to TRBJ2-2; D is uncertain. Trimming took 0 bases from V and 1 from J, leaving 9 bases between them. CDR1 is SQVTM, CDR2 ANQGSEA, per germline. The CDR3 spans 15 residues.

This clonotype was counted between two and nine times. The J gene is TRBJ2-7, the V gene TRBV5-6, with a weak D call TRBD2 (5 bases). The CDR3 runs 15 residues. Trimming left V 4 bases short and J 6 bases short, with 20 bases between. Germline V gene data show CDR1 as SGHDT and CDR2 as YYEEEE. CDR3 amino acids: CASSPPQPPTSEQYF. CDR3 DNA sequence: TGTGCCAGCAGCCCCCCACAGCCCCCTACTAGCGAGCAGTACTTC.

This clonotype was counted only a few times. The chain carries TRBV29-1 and TRBJ1-2; 12 bases map to TRBD1. Germline V lookup: CDR1 SQVTM, CDR2 ANQGSEA. The CDR3 is 17 residues long. Germline trimming cut 6 bases from V and 4 bases from J; bases unmatched to any gene: 15. CDR3 in amino acids: CSVLEPGQGASSYGYTF. The CDR3 region has the DNA TGCAGCGTCCTCGAACCGGGACAGGGGGCATCTAGCTATGGCTACACCTTC.

This clonotype has ten or more counts. The rearrangement uses TRBV7-9 and TRBJ2-5, with 8 bases matching TRBD2. CDR3 length: 15 amino acids. J lost 5 bases, V lost 2 bases, and 7 bases had no gene match. Germline CDR1 is SEHNR and CDR2 is FQNEAQ (reference sequence). The CDR3 sequence: CASSLLAGPGETQYF. The CDR3 nucleotides read TGTGCCAGCAGCTTACTAGCGGGCCCGGGGGAGACCCAGTACTTC.

Notes on this clonotype: A much larger clone lies a single base off, so this may be a read error. The V gene is TRBV20-1, the J gene TRBJ2-1; 8 bases fit TRBD2. The germline V gene has CDR1 DFQATT and CDR2 SNEGSKA (reference sequence). The CDR3 covers 15 residues. This CDR3 reads CCAVQTSGAYNEQFF. CDR3 DNA sequence: TGCTGTGCTGTCCAAACTAGCGGTGCCTACAATGAGCAGTTCTTC.

The V and J genes are TRBV5-4 and TRBJ1-1, with TRBD1 identical over 7 bases. Germline values: CDR1 SGHNT, CDR2 YYREEE (reference sequence). This CDR3 is built from 16 residues. Unmatched junction bases numbered 9, after V lost 4 bases and J lost 0 bases. The chain's CDR3 is CASSLPGQLMNTEAFF. The CDR3 DNA is TGTGCCAGCAGCCTCCCGGGACAGCTCATGAACACTGAAGCTTTCTTT.

This sequence joins TRBV7-2 and TRBJ2-3; 7 bases are shared with TRBD2. The length of the CDR3 is 17 residues. J lost 1 base, V lost 2 bases, and 9 bases had no gene match. CDR1 and CDR2 (germline): SGHTA, FQGNSA. CDR3 protein: CASSLPLTSARTDTQYF. DNA of the CDR3: TGTGCCAGCAGCTTACCCCTAACTAGCGCCCGCACAGATACGCAGTATTTT.